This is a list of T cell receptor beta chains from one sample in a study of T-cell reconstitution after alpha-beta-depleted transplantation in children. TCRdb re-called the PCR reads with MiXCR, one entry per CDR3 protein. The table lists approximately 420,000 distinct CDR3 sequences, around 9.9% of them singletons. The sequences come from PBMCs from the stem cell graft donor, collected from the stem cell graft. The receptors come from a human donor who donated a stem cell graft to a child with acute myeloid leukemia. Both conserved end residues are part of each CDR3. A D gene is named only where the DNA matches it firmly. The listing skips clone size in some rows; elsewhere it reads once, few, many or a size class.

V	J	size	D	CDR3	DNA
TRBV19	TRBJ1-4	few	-	CASRGPNEKLFF	TGTGCCAGCCGGGGACCTAATGAAAAACTGTTTTTT
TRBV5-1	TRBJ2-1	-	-	CASSLEWGPRRDNEQFF	TGCGCCAGCAGCTTGGAGTGGGGGCCGAGACGGGACAATGAGCAGTTCTTC
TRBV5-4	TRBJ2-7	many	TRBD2	CASSLAAGGDYEQYF	TGTGCCAGCAGCTTGGCCGCGGGAGGAGACTACGAGCAGTACTTC
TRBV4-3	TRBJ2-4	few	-	CASSQGDLGSNIQYF	TGCGCCAGCAGCCAAGGCGACCTTGGCTCAAACATTCAGTACTTC
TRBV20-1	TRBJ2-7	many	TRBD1	CSATTGIYEQYF	TGCAGTGCGACGACAGGGATCTACGAGCAGTACTTC
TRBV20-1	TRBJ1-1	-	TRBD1	CSARTGIEAFF	TGCAGTGCGCGGACAGGGATCGAAGCTTTCTTT
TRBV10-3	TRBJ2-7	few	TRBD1	CAISGSTGGPYEQYF	TGTGCCATCAGTGGCTCGACAGGGGGGCCCTACGAGCAGTACTTC
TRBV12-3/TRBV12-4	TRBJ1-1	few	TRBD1	CASSTPDRGDAFF	TGTGCCAGCAGTACCCCGGACAGGGGTGATGCTTTCTTT
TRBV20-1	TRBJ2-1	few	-	CSARGLTMGGEQFF	TGCAGTGCTAGAGGCTTGACAATGGGGGGTGAGCAGTTCTTC
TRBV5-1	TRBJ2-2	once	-	CASSLAIAETGELFF	TGCGCCAGCAGCTTGGCCATTGCGGAAACCGGGGAGCTGTTTTTT
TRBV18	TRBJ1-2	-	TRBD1	CASSPRRPGQGFGGYTF	TGTGCCAGCTCACCAAGGCGGCCGGGACAGGGGTTCGGTGGCTACACCTTC
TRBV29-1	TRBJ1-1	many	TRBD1	CSVRGGWLGTEAFF	TGCAGCGTCAGAGGGGGCTGGTTGGGCACTGAAGCTTTCTTT
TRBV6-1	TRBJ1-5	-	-	CASSEAPLSSNQPEHF	TGTGCCAGCAGTGAAGCACCTCTGAGTAGCAATCAGCCCGAGCATTTT
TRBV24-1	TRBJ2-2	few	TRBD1	CATSEPGTGFSTGELFF	TGTGCCACCAGTGAGCCCGGGACAGGGTTTTCCACCGGGGAGCTGTTTTTT
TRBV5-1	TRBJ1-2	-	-	CASSLEGNSYGYTF	TGCGCCAGCAGCTTGGAGGGTAACAGCTATGGCTACACCTTC
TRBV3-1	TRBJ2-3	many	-	CASRQGQTDTQYF	TGTGCCAGCAGACAAGGCCAGACAGATACGCAGTATTTT
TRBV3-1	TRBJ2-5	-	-	CATSQDQIMKGTQYF	TGTGCCACCTCCCAAGATCAGATTATGAAAGGGACCCAGTACTTC
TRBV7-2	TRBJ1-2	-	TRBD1	CASRQGSWYGYTF	TGTGCCAGCAGACAGGGGTCATGGTATGGCTACACCTTC
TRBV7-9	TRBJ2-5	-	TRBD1	CASSLYDRGPQETQYF	TGTGCCAGCAGCTTATACGACAGGGGGCCCCAAGAGACCCAGTACTTC
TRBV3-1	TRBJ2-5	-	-	CASVQGGETQYF	TGTGCCAGCGTTCAGGGAGGAGAGACCCAGTACTTC
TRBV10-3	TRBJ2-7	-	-	CAISESAADYEQYF	TGTGCCATCAGTGAGTCGGCAGCCGACTACGAGCAGTACTTC
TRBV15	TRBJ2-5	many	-	CATSRGGTQYF	TGTGCCACCAGCAGGGGAGGTACCCAGTACTTC
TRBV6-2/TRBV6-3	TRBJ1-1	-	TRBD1	CASSQTGDAYF	TGTGCCAGCAGCCAGACAGGGGATGCTTACTTT
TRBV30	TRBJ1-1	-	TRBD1	CAWSGQANTEAFF	TGTGCCTGGAGCGGACAGGCTAACACTGAAGCTTTCTTT